This entry describes one T cell receptor (beta chain). The table lists this clonotype with many counts. Its specific antigen is unknown. Base qualities are not provided; no much larger clone lies one nucleotide away. This specimen belongs to a study of human T cells and chemical hapten exposure (dated by TCRdb to about 2021). Describing the broader study: For sensitization, 2% DPC in acetone was applied to a 2 cm by 2 cm area of upper inner arm skin. The libraries were sequenced as a pool, and the TCR yield per sample differed mostly because of small variations in library volumes within the pool. Patch testing was done on the upper back using Finn chambers containing 0.01% DPC, and results were scored after 6 days according to International Contact Dermatitis Research Group standards. Most of the patients in the cohort were female, and the cohort covered alopecia areata with under or over 50% scalp involvement, alopecia totalis and alopecia universalis. Weekly therapeutic DPC doses were additionally applied to the scalp of patients throughout the roughly 25-week study period. Peripheral blood TCR repertoire changes were tracked in vivo in alopecia patients during primary and secondary sensitization to the hapten diphenylcyclopropenone (DPC). Around 30 alopecia patients provided blood for TCR sequencing at one to four time points (pre-sensitization, 2, 6 and 24 weeks). Patient blood was sampled pre-sensitization (week 0) and at 2, 6 and about 24 weeks after DPC sensitization. Here is what the overall study found, with its caveats: Compared with pre-sensitization or healthy control sets, expanded TCRs formed significantly more large CDR3 similarity clusters, which is consistent with antigen-driven responses. Repeated subsampling changed both the strength of the expansion versus patch-test correlation and the threshold at which that correlation became significant. Patch test score was positively correlated with the number of PT1 expanded TCRs, with significance at thresholds 8, 16 and 32 but not at 4. Alopecia, a presumed autoimmune disease, was present in all patients, so the immune response of the patients might differ from that of healthy individuals. DPC sensitization did not change how many TCRs were above 1 in 1000 frequency, and no evidence was found of alterations in global repertoire structure.

The method behind the library was RACE. Reads for this sample came from a NextSeq 500. Library preparation attached unique molecular identifiers to individual cDNA molecules for quantitative, reproducible TCR counting. For every blood RNA sample, sequencing covered both the TCR alpha and TCR beta chains. The authors' pipeline ran thus. The median number of TCRs per sample was 95,638, ranging from roughly 23,224 to 690,600. V, J and CDR3 annotation of the TCR reads was performed with the Decombinator software suite. Every sample was subsampled to the same number of TCRs (28,000) for the PS versus PT1 abundance plots. TCRs were defined as expanded if absent before sensitization and observed at least eight times at the 2-week time point. The raw public data were reprocessed by TCRdb itself: fastp quality trimming at Q25, MiXCR clonotype calling, in-frame beta chains only. Under each unique CDR3 protein, matching rows form one entry showing the most common genes and DNA. TCRdb's processing, not the authors' own work, is the source of the V and J calls. Counted in this sample were fewer than 85,000 distinct CDR3 sequences; roughly 10% of them appeared once. The ten most abundant clones make up around 2.5% of the sample.

CDR1 is given as SGHTA and CDR2 as FQGNSA, both from the germline V gene. V is pared back by 1 base and J by 7 bases, with 14 bases lying between the germline termini. Including cysteine and phenylalanine, the CDR3 has 14 amino acids. Only CDR3 DNA remains: 42 bases, in frame from the first base. Reading the label with the study, this specimen's time point is: patch test 2, 6 weeks after DPC sensitization. The treatment or condition label, read with the paper, signifies: therapeutic diphenylcyclopropenone sensitization with weekly scalp DPC. At every patch-test visit, the blood draw took place before the patch test was put on. To be eligible, patients had to be aged 18 to 70, diagnosed with alopecia and judged suitable for DPC therapy, while pregnant patients were excluded. Total RNA was extracted from unfractionated whole blood that had been collected in Tempus Blood RNA tubes.

The TCR sequence derives from a woman in her thirties with alopecia areata. Some clones in this sample may be carry-over from other donors' samples. The rearrangement combines TRBV7-2 with TRBJ2-7; the D gene is possibly TRBD1, with 6 bases matching. The sequenced sample was whole blood, obtained in connection with sensitization to the hapten diphenylcyclopropenone (DPC). At the DNA level, the sequence is TGTGCCAGCAGCTTAGATCCACAGGGTAGGGAGCAGTACTTC. Translated, this gives CASSLDPQGREQYF.